These 23 T cell receptor beta chains were sequenced from one sample in a study of T cells after posttransplantation cyclophosphamide (dated by TCRdb to the mid-2010s). What this sample's treatment or condition label stands for: high-dose cyclophosphamide on days +3 and +4 as single-agent GVHD prophylaxis. For conditioning, the PTCy patients got busulfan and fludarabine, then a related or unrelated marrow graft, followed by cyclophosphamide on days +3 and +4. The receptor library was made with the immunoSEQ multiplex PCR assay. As stored in TCRdb, this immuneACCESS dataset retains in-frame rearrangements with V and J assigned. A fraction of the clones does not appear; measured against another copy, unresolved V genes explain less than half of the discrepancy, and the remainder lacks a known reason. This sample comprises about 7,600 clones, approximately 85% of them detected only once. The ten largest make up approximately 15% of the sample.

The sequencing used CD4+ T cells sorted from blood, collected about 1,200 days after allogeneic stem cell transplant with posttransplant cyclophosphamide. The receptors shown here come from a female patient aged 35 to 55 who received an allogeneic stem cell transplant from a related donor, was CMV-positive, and had no GVHD. Where a transplant has occurred, the graft donor may have supplied some of the T cells.

This clone was counted between two and nine times. The J gene is TRBJ1-5, the V gene TRBV6-4; a possible D gene is TRBD1 (5 bases). The germline gives CDR1 MRHNA, CDR2 SNTAGT. V gave up 4 bases and J gave up 9 bases, with 16 bases separating them. There are 14 residues in the CDR3. The DNA of the CDR3 is TGTGCCAGCAGTGTTGACGGGGGGACCAGGCCCCAGCATTTT. It translates to CASSVDGGTRPQHF.

The chain is built from TRBV15 and TRBJ1-1; 7 nucleotides agree with TRBD1. The germline V gene encodes CDR1 LNHNV and CDR2 YYDKDF (reference sequence). Losses at the gene ends were 0 bases for V and 0 bases for J; bases not matched to a gene: 1. The CDR3 is made up of 15 amino acids. CDR3 loop: CATSRDRGLNTEAFF. The CDR3 DNA is TGTGCCACCAGCAGAGATAGGGGGCTGAACACTGAAGCTTTCTTT.

This chain joins TRBV11-2 and TRBJ1-2, with TRBD1 matching over 7 bases. The CDR3 covers 12 residues. The germline CDR1 and CDR2 sequences are SGHAT and FQNNGV. The ends lost 5 bases at V and 8 bases at J; junction bases unmatched: 5. In DNA, the CDR3 is TGTGCCAGCAGCAATTACAGGGGCGGCTACACCTTC. Encoded protein: CASSNYRGGYTF.

The V call is TRBV9, the J call TRBJ1-1; D uncertain. The germline V and J ends were trimmed by 0 bases and 1 base, with 16 bases remaining between them. The CDR3 consists of 17 residues. Germline values: CDR1 SGDLS, CDR2 YYNGEE. CDR3 coding DNA: TGTGCCAGCAGCGTAGCCCCTAATACCGGTCCGAACACTGAAGCTTTCTTT. Its protein product is CASSVAPNTGPNTEAFF.

This clone is medium-sized in the sample. The chain uses TRBV19 and TRBJ1-4; no clear D. V lost 8 bases and J lost 0, with 13 bases in between. Germline CDR1 and CDR2: LNHDA and SQIVND (reference sequence). This CDR3 contains 15 residues. CDR3 amino acids: CASRGTAATNEKLFF. The CDR3 region has the DNA TGTGCCAGTCGGGGAACAGCTGCAACTAATGAAAAACTGTTTTTT.

The chain combines TRBV7-6 with TRBJ1-1; 9 bases line up with TRBD1. The CDR3 runs 14 residues. In germline, CDR1 is SGHVS, CDR2 FNYEAQ. Trimming took 8 bases from V and 4 from J; bases not matched to a gene: 8. The CDR3 nucleotides read TGTGCCAGCCGGAACGTGACAGGGGGCACTGAAGCTTTCTTT. Protein sequence: CASRNVTGGTEAFF.

The chain employs TRBV19 and TRBJ2-1; 7 bases agree with TRBD1. The V gene end was trimmed by 5 bases and the J gene end by 6 bases; junction bases not matched to a gene: 7. This CDR3 region has 14 residues. The germline V gene has CDR1 LNHDA and CDR2 SQIVND (reference sequence). The CDR3 sequence is CASSASGQPNEQFF. CDR3 DNA sequence: TGTGCCAGTAGTGCCTCGGGACAGCCCAATGAGCAGTTCTTC.

The chain employs TRBV7-2 and TRBJ2-3; D perhaps matches TRBD2 (5 bases). CDR1 is SGHTA and CDR2 is FQGNSA in the germline V gene. V shed 1 base and J shed 1 base, with 9 bases lying between them. CDR3 size: 15 residues. The chain's CDR3 is CASSLGAGGTDTQYF. CDR3 DNA sequence: TGTGCCAGCAGCTTAGGGGCCGGGGGCACAGATACGCAGTATTTT.

The chain is built from TRBV4-1 and TRBJ2-5; a weak D match, TRBD2 (7 bases). Germline V gene sequence: CDR1 MGHRA, CDR2 YSYEKL. Deletions cut 5 bases from V and 5 bases from J, with 18 bases between. The CDR3 runs to 15 residues. The CDR3 DNA follows: TGCGCCAGCAGCTCTGCCGGAGGGGGGGTGGAGACCCAGTACTTC. Its protein is CASSSAGGGVETQYF.

The sample holds a few counts of this clone. The rearrangement uses TRBV29-1 and TRBJ1-1, with 8 bases lining up with TRBD1. This CDR3 spans 13 amino acids. Unmatched junction bases numbered 8, after V lost 6 bases and J lost 5 bases. CDR1 SQVTM and CDR2 ANQGSEA come from the germline V gene. The CDR3 loop is CSVAPTGGTEAFF. For the CDR3, the DNA is TGCAGCGTCGCACCTACAGGGGGGACTGAAGCTTTCTTT.

CDR3 bases: TGTGCCAGCAGCCAAGATGGGAACGTTCCTGGCGCGGGGGAGACCCAGTACTTC. This gives the protein CASSQDGNVPGAGETQYF. The chain couples TRBV4-2 to TRBJ2-5; D may be TRBD2 (6 bases). The CDR3 covers 18 residues. V shed 0 bases and J shed 5 bases, with 22 bases lying between them. Germline loops: CDR1 LGHNA, CDR2 YNFKEQ.

This rearrangement joins TRBV4-1 to TRBJ2-7, with 7 bases matching TRBD1. The CDR3 is 14 residues long. J gave up 2 bases and V 5 bases, and 6 bases lay outside the gene matches. Per the germline V gene, CDR1 is MGHRA and CDR2 is YSYEKL. The CDR3 protein is CASSTRTGTYEQYF. CDR3 nucleotides: TGCGCCAGCAGCACCCGGACAGGAACCTACGAGCAGTACTTC.

This chain links TRBV6-6 with TRBJ2-3, with D possibly matching TRBD1 (5 bases). The germline V and J ends were trimmed by 6 bases and 1 base, with 8 bases remaining between them. CDR3 size: 13 residues. CDR1 is MNHNY, CDR2 SVGAGI, per germline (reference sequence). CDR3 DNA: TGTGCCAGCAGCCAAGGGGGCACAGATACGCAGTATTTT. Protein product: CASSQGGTDTQYF.

The chain is built from TRBV9 and TRBJ2-3; 11 positions agree with TRBD2. Looked up from germline, CDR1 is SGDLS and CDR2 is YYNGEE. The CDR3 consists of 18 residues. The J segment lost 4 bases and the V segment lost 4 bases, leaving 14 bases of the junction unmatched. For the CDR3, the DNA is TGTGCCAGCAGCCCCAGAGGGATAGCGGGGGGGAGAGCAGATACGCAGTATTTT. It specifies CASSPRGIAGGRADTQYF.

The gene calls are TRBV7-8 and TRBJ2-1, with TRBD1 matching 9 bases. The CDR3 runs 18 residues. Germline CDR1 is SGHVS and CDR2 is FQNEAQ. The junction had 15 bases not matched to a gene; V was cut back by 1 base and J by 8 bases. CDR3 bases: TGTGCCAGCAGCTTAGGAATGACTTTACAGGGGGCAAGGGATGAGCAGTTCTTC. Its protein is CASSLGMTLQGARDEQFF. The variable domain in full, completed from reference TRBV7-8 and TRBJ2-1, reads GAGVSQSPRYKVAKRGQDVALRCDPISGHVSLFWYQQALGQGPEFLTYFQNEAQLDKSGLPSDRFFAERPEGSVSTLKIQRTQQEDSAVYLCASSLGMTLQGARDEQFFGPGTRLTVL.

This clone has just a few counts. This rearrangement joins TRBV19 to TRBJ2-7, with 9 bases identical to TRBD1. The CDR3 is 14 residues long. Germline loops: CDR1 LNHDA, CDR2 SQIVND (reference sequence). Trimming cost V 10 bases and J 2 bases; bases outside gene matches: 9. CDR3 region: CATSQGATPYEQYF. CDR3 DNA sequence: TGTGCCACCTCACAGGGGGCTACTCCCTACGAGCAGTACTTC.

J is TRBJ2-5 and V is TRBV2; D is ambiguous. V shed 5 bases and J shed 4 bases, with 14 bases lying between them. Germline CDR1 reads SNHLY; CDR2 reads FYNNEI. The CDR3 consists of 14 residues. The CDR3 DNA is TGTGCCAGCAGTAGGATGGAAGGAGCAGAGACCCAGTACTTC. Translating it yields CASSRMEGAETQYF.

The V and J genes are TRBV7-3 and TRBJ2-1; no definite D call. The CDR3 sequence is 14 residues long. V lost 5 bases and J lost 6, with 14 bases in between. CDR1 and CDR2 from the germline V gene are SGHTA and FQGTGA. The CDR3 DNA reads as TGTGCCAGCAGCCCTGCCCCAGCGATCAATGAGCAGTTCTTC. Translating it yields CASSPAPAINEQFF.

The chain carries TRBV9 and TRBJ1-6; 7 bases agree with TRBD1. CDR1 is SGDLS, CDR2 YYNGEE, per germline. The CDR3 contains 16 residues. Trimming took 0 bases from V and 8 from J; bases not matched to a gene: 8. CDR3 in DNA: TGTGCCAGCAGCGTAGGAGAAACAGGGGTGTATTCACCCCTCCACTTT. This translates into CASSVGETGVYSPLHF.

The chain is built from TRBV5-1 and TRBJ1-4; D may be TRBD1 (6 bases). Trimming took 4 bases from V and 6 from J, leaving 19 bases between them. CDR1 and CDR2 from the germline V gene are SGHRS and YFSETQ. The CDR3 is 16 residues long. The CDR3 DNA reads as TGCGCCAGCAGCGCCTCGTCAGGGGCCTTTGATGAAAAACTGTTTTTT. It codes for CASSASSGAFDEKLFF.

This chain connects TRBV28 to TRBJ1-3; the D gene is possibly TRBD1 (5 bases). Germline V gene data show CDR1 as MDHEN and CDR2 as SYDVKM. Trimming cost V 8 bases and J 0 bases, with 11 bases left between them. The CDR3 is 14 residues long. The CDR3 protein is CASGSTASGNTIYF. For the CDR3, the DNA is TGTGCCAGCGGATCGACAGCCTCTGGAAACACCATATATTTT.

The V call is TRBV11-2, the J call TRBJ2-5, with a possible D match to TRBD2 (5 bases). The CDR3 has 15 amino acids. Trimming left V 2 bases short and J 2 bases short, with 12 bases between. Per the germline V gene, CDR1 is SGHAT and CDR2 is FQNNGV. The CDR3 protein is CASSLFGGQQETQYF. The CDR3 DNA follows: TGTGCCAGCAGCTTATTCGGCGGGCAACAAGAGACCCAGTACTTC. The full variable domain, its missing parts supplied by reference TRBV11-2 and TRBJ2-5, is EAGVAQSPRYKIIEKRQSVAFWCNPISGHATLYWYQQILGQGPKLLIQFQNNGVVDDSQLPKDRFSAERLKGVDSTLKIQPAKLEDSAVYLCASSLFGGQQETQYFGPGTRLLVL.

The chain recombines TRBV5-1 with TRBJ1-1, with TRBD1 as a possible D gene (5 bases). The V gene lost 8 bases and the J gene lost 1 base, with 12 bases spanning the gap. The CDR3 has 13 amino acids. CDR1 SGHRS and CDR2 YFSETQ come from the germline V gene. CDR3 nucleotide sequence: TGCGCCAGTGGAGTAGGGGCGAACACTGAAGCTTTCTTT. It is translated as CASGVGANTEAFF.